Described below is a single TCR beta chain sequence and its context. Its cognate antigen is unknown. V was shortened by 0 bases and J by 0 bases, with 11 bases between the two germline ends. The germline V gene encodes CDR1 SGDLS and CDR2 YYNGEE. This CDR3 is built from 16 residues. The sample is drawn from a study of long-term antiretroviral therapy in people with HIV. Study outcomes and limitations: Pre-ART clonal expansions dominated every time point's repertoire.

Researchers ran immunoSEQ v3.0 at survey level. Libraries were prepared by immunoSEQ multiplex PCR; TCRdb keeps only in-frame clonotypes and omits some of them. Of roughly 12,000 clones in the sample, roughly 82% were seen once. Every specimen provided 1-10 million cryopreserved PBMC before DNA extraction took place. The receptor was isolated from a man aged 45-65 years with HIV. The sample in question was unsorted PBMCs, obtained just over 8 years after starting antiretroviral therapy. V is TRBV9 and J is TRBJ2-3; either TRBD1 or TRBD2 may fit D (6 bases each). The CDR3 here is CASSVEGGTSTDTQYF. CDR3 sequence (DNA): TGTGCCAGCAGCGTAGAGGGGGGTACTAGCACAGATACGCAGTATTTT.